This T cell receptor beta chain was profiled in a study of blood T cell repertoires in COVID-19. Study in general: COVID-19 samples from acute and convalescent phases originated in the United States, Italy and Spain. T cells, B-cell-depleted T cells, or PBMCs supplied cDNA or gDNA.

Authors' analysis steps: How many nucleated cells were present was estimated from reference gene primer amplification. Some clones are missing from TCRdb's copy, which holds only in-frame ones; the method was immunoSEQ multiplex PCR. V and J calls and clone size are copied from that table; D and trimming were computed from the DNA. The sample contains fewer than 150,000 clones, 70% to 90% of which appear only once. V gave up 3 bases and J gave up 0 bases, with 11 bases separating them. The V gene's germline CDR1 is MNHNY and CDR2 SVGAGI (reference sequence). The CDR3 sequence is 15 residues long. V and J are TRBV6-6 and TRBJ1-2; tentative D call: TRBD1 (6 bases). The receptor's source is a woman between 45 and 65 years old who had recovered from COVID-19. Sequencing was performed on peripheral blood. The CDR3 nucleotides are TGTGCCAGCAGTTATGGTCAGGGGACTAACTATGGCTACACCTTC. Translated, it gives CASSYGQGTNYGYTF.